This TCR beta chain was profiled in a study of T-cell memory formation after mild COVID-19. About the research overall: Each donor largely had its own TCR clusters. Regarding the study as a whole: Second-wave clones peaking on day 37 lacked confirmed SARS-CoV-2 specificity. Chiefly within CM and EM were the contracting CD4+ clones; CD8+ ones were within EMRA.

CDR1 and CDR2 (germline): SGHRS, YFSETQ. The CDR3 is 14 residues long. V was cut by 2 bases and J by 3 bases, with 12 bases left in between. Constant-segment primers and 5'RACE yielded cDNA libraries for TCR alpha and TCR beta, each carrying sample barcodes and UMIs. TCRdb itself ran the 5' RACE reads through MiXCR, one entry per CDR3 protein. The data contain 150,000 to 200,000 distinct CDR3 sequences, roughly 28% of them singletons. Details on this clonotype: What it binds is not known.

The rearrangement joins TRBV5-1 to TRBJ2-7; D is ambiguous. Material: PBMCs or a T cell subset sorted from them (not recorded which). This clonotype was sampled from an adult woman who had mild COVID-19 (a few samples of this study predate the infection). Cell type and time point are not known. Here the CDR3 DNA reads TGCGCCAGCAGCTTACTGACACAGAGCTACGAGCAGTACTTC. Translation gives CASSLLTQSYEQYF.